The source of this TCR beta chain is a study of control samples from healthy donors and cancer patients. The table came from immunoSEQ multiplex PCR; TCRdb's copy has only in-frame clones and leaves some out. The sample lists about 110,000 clones, roughly four fifths occurring once. The germline V and J ends were trimmed by 3 bases and 2 bases, with 11 bases remaining between them. Looked up from germline, CDR1 is KGHSH and CDR2 is LQKENI. This CDR3 has 15 amino acids. Sequenced material: blood. The receptor was derived from a man between 18 and 35 years old in good health. The gene calls are TRBV18 and TRBJ1-5; D not certain. The CDR3 region has the DNA TGTGCCAGCTCACCTGCCCCGGTAGGCAATCAGCCCCAGCATTTT. It codes for CASSPAPVGNQPQHF. Using reference TRBV18 and TRBJ1-5 for the parts outside the CDR3, the full variable domain is NAGVMQNPRHLVRRRGQEARLRCSPMKGHSHVYWYRQLPEEGLKFMVYLQKENIIDESGMPKERFSAEFPKEGPSILRIQQVVRGDSAAYFCASSPAPVGNQPQHFGDGTRLSIL.